These 22 T cell receptor beta chains were all obtained from the same sample, sequenced in a study of blood T cells in healthy people across ages. Through a sample-barcoded 5' primer and a J-beta primer mix, a second PCR was run for about 6 to 12 cycles. TCRdb fed the 5' RACE reads into MiXCR, producing one record per CDR3 protein. The sample holds hundreds of thousands of distinct CDR3 sequences; roughly 44% are singletons and the top ten take roughly 18%. Sample: blood. The source of these receptors is a man aged 55-75 years in good health.

The chain employs TRBV30 and TRBJ2-1; D perhaps matches TRBD1 (6 bases). The germline V gene encodes CDR1 GTSNPN and CDR2 SVGIG (reference sequence). V shed 4 bases and J shed 8 bases, with 9 bases lying between them. This CDR3 has 11 amino acids. CDR3 region: CAWNRVDEQFF. The CDR3 bases are TGTGCCTGGAACAGGGTGGATGAGCAGTTCTTC.

This clonotype was observed many times. The chain joins TRBV20-1 to TRBJ2-7; 9 bases agree with TRBD1. Germline V gives CDR1 DFQATT, CDR2 SNEGSKA (reference sequence). The CDR3 covers 15 residues. Trimming took 6 bases from V and 5 from J; bases not matched to a gene: 14. CDR3 residues: CSARRPGTGLHEQYF. The CDR3 nucleotides are TGCAGTGCAAGACGTCCCGGGACAGGGCTCCACGAGCAGTACTTC.

The chain uses TRBV5-1 and TRBJ2-5; D might be TRBD2 (5 bases). Trimming took 4 bases from V and 2 from J, leaving 12 bases between them. Germline-derived CDR1 and CDR2 are SGHRS and YFSETQ. The CDR3 has 14 residues. The CDR3: CASSPGREQETQYF. The CDR3 region has the DNA TGCGCCAGCAGCCCCGGACGGGAACAAGAGACCCAGTACTTC.

The V and J genes are TRBV6-5 and TRBJ1-2; 10 nucleotides align to TRBD1. Trimming cost V 4 bases and J 8 bases; bases outside gene matches: 7. This CDR3 spans 14 amino acids. The germline V gene has CDR1 MNHEY and CDR2 SVGAGI. CDR3 nucleotides: TGTGCCAGCAGTTTGACAGGGGGCGGCCAGGGCTACACCTTC. Residues: CASSLTGGGQGYTF.

This clonotype has just a few counts. The chain links TRBV4-3 to TRBJ2-7; weak D call: TRBD2 (6 bases). This CDR3 is 15 amino acids long. Germline assignment: CDR1 LGHNA and CDR2 YSLEER. Trimming took off 4 bases at V and 0 bases at J, with 13 bases between the two ends. The CDR3 loop is CASSPGLVGSYEQYF. CDR3 DNA sequence: TGCGCCAGCAGCCCGGGACTGGTCGGCTCCTACGAGCAGTACTTC.

The table lists this clonotype with a few counts. The CDR3 sequence: CSARDLGATSNQPQHF. In DNA form, the CDR3 reads TGCAGTGCTAGAGATCTGGGGGCGACTAGCAATCAGCCCCAGCATTTT. The chain recombines TRBV20-1 with TRBJ1-5; D is possibly TRBD1 (6 bases). Trimming shortened V by 0 bases and J by 0 bases, and 12 bases separated the two germline ends. The length of the CDR3 is 16 residues. From germline, CDR1 is DFQATT and CDR2 SNEGSKA (reference sequence).

As for this clonotype: At one boundary the junction diverges from the germline segment, which might be a read error. The chain couples TRBV6-5 to TRBJ1-2, with a possible D match to TRBD1 (5 bases). The CDR3 loop spans 15 amino acids. Germline assignment: CDR1 MNHEY and CDR2 SVGAGI. CDR3: CASSYSGRENYGYTF. Written as DNA, the CDR3 is TGTGCCAGCAGTTACTCTGGCAGGGAGAACTATGGCTACACATTC.

This chain links TRBV4-3 with TRBJ2-7; D gene uncertain. Germline V CDR1 and CDR2: LGHNA, YSLEER. Trimming removed 0 bases at V and 1 base at J, with 10 bases between. There are 15 residues in the CDR3. CDR3 nucleotides: TGCGCCAGCAGCCAAGAGTGGGTCGGATCCTACGAGCAGTACTTC. Its translation: CASSQEWVGSYEQYF.

This clonotype showed up just a few times. This sequence joins TRBV12-3 or TRBV12-4 and TRBJ2-3; 7 bases align to TRBD1. CDR3 length equals 14 residues. Germline trimming cut 6 bases from V and 4 bases from J; bases unmatched to any gene: 7. The CDR3 here is CASSRQGPSDTQYF. As DNA, the CDR3 is TGTGCCAGCAGCCGACAGGGACCCTCAGATACGCAGTATTTT.

The chain combines TRBV4-3 with TRBJ2-7; D possibly corresponds to TRBD2 (6 bases). CDR1 LGHNA and CDR2 YSLEER come from the germline V gene. This CDR3 has 17 residues. The V gene lost 0 bases and the J gene lost 7 bases, with 22 bases spanning the gap. The CDR3 DNA reads TGCGCCAGCAGCCAAGATCGTCGGACTACCCTCTACAATGAGCAGTACTTC. Amino acids: CASSQDRRTTLYNEQYF.

V gene TRBV12-3 or TRBV12-4 combines with J gene TRBJ2-5; TRBD2 matches at 8 bases. This CDR3 has 16 amino acids. With V trimmed by 1 base and J by 1 base, 5 bases remained unmatched. CDR3 coding DNA: TGTGCCAGCAGTTTAGGGTCAGCGGGAGCCCAAGAGACCCAGTACTTC. Its translation: CASSLGSAGAQETQYF.

This chain links TRBV20-1 with TRBJ2-3; 15 bases fit TRBD2. The CDR3 covers 17 residues. Germline V gives CDR1 DFQATT, CDR2 SNEGSKA (reference sequence). V was clipped by 0 bases and J by 4 bases; unmatched bases: 5. CDR3 in DNA: TGCAGTGCTAGAGATGTCCGGACTAGCGGGGGGGCAGATACGCAGTATTTT. Amino acid sequence: CSARDVRTSGGADTQYF.

The V gene is TRBV6-6, the J gene TRBJ2-1; TRBD1 matches 9 bases. CDR3 length equals 15 residues. In germline, CDR1 is MNHNY, CDR2 SVGAGI (reference sequence). The junction had 8 bases not matched to a gene; V was cut back by 6 bases and J by 5 bases. CDR3 DNA sequence: TGTGCCAGCAGAGCCCAACGACAGGGGGACAATGAGCAGTTCTTC. Encoded protein: CASRAQRQGDNEQFF.

The chain joins TRBV19 to TRBJ1-2; the match to TRBD1 covers 10 bases. The CDR3 runs to 15 residues. Germline CDR1 and CDR2: LNHDA and SQIVND (reference sequence). Trimming cost V 6 bases and J 3 bases; bases outside gene matches: 7. The CDR3 DNA reads TGTGCCAGTAGAACGGACAGGGGGTTTGACTATGGCTACACCTTC. Its translation: CASRTDRGFDYGYTF.

The chain couples TRBV29-1 to TRBJ2-4; 8 bases match TRBD1. Germline trimming cut 4 bases from V and 11 bases from J; bases unmatched to any gene: 13. Germline CDR1 is SQVTM and CDR2 is ANQGSEA. The CDR3 has 14 residues. CDR3 DNA: TGCAGCGTTGGTGTCAGGGGGCCCGTAAGCGTTCAGTACTTC. Its translation: CSVGVRGPVSVQYF. Full variable domain (outside the CDR3, taken from reference TRBV29-1 and TRBJ2-4): SAVISQKPSRDICQRGTSLTIQCQVDSQVTMMFWYRQQPGQSLTLIATANQGSEATYESGFVIDKFPISRPNLTFSTLTVSNMSPEDSSIYLCSVGVRGPVSVQYFGAGTRLSVL.

The chain carries TRBV12-3 or TRBV12-4 and TRBJ2-5, with TRBD1 identical over 8 bases. This CDR3 is 13 amino acids long. Trimming at V came to 8 bases and at J to 4 bases, leaving 6 bases not matched to a gene. DNA for the CDR3: TGTGCCAGCGGATTAGGACAGGGAGAGACCCAGTACTTC. This encodes CASGLGQGETQYF.

V gene TRBV4-3 combines with J gene TRBJ2-7, with D possibly being TRBD1 (5 bases). The CDR3 spans 16 residues. V lost 0 bases and J lost 7, with 19 bases in between. Per the germline V gene, CDR1 is LGHNA and CDR2 is YSLEER. CDR3 amino acids: CASSQDQGLGRNEQYF. The CDR3 bases are TGCGCCAGCAGCCAAGATCAGGGTTTGGGTCGAAATGAGCAGTACTTC.

The chain joins TRBV6-5 to TRBJ1-1; D ambiguous. The V gene's germline CDR1 is MNHEY and CDR2 SVGAGI. The CDR3 covers 13 residues. Trimming left V 2 bases short and J 2 bases short, with 6 bases between. CDR3 DNA: TGTGCCAGCAGTTACGCCGTTAACACTGAAGCTTTCTTT. Translation: CASSYAVNTEAFF.

This clonotype was seen only a few times. The V call is TRBV4-3, the J call TRBJ2-3; possible D gene TRBD1, 5 bases. Germline loops: CDR1 LGHNA, CDR2 YSLEER. This CDR3 spans 15 amino acids. The ends were cut back, 4 bases at V and 4 bases at J, with 15 bases in the middle. The CDR3 sequence is CASSPGSAQADTQYF. In DNA, the CDR3 is TGCGCCAGCAGCCCAGGGTCGGCACAAGCAGATACGCAGTATTTT.

The chain recombines TRBV20-1 with TRBJ2-3, with TRBD2 matching 13 bases. Germline V CDR1 and CDR2: DFQATT, SNEGSKA (reference sequence). This CDR3 is built from 17 residues. The V segment lost 6 bases and the J segment 0 bases; nucleotides outside the gene matches: 9. The chain's CDR3 is CSAIRTSGGPSTDTQYF. The CDR3 DNA sequence: TGCAGTGCCATAAGGACTAGCGGGGGCCCGAGCACAGATACGCAGTATTTT.

This rearrangement joins TRBV20-1 to TRBJ1-5, with 10 nucleotides matching TRBD1. J was trimmed by 6 bases and V by 5 bases; bases with no gene match: 10. CDR1 DFQATT and CDR2 SNEGSKA come from the germline V gene (reference sequence). The CDR3 length is 15 residues. The CDR3 here is CSASRDRGLGQPQHF. CDR3 nucleotide sequence: TGCAGTGCTTCCCGGGACAGGGGTTTGGGTCAGCCCCAGCATTTT.

V and J are TRBV7-9 and TRBJ2-4; D is uncertain. The assigned J gene may be wrong: the sequence end matches TRBJ2-5 better. Germline V lookup: CDR1 SEHNR, CDR2 FQNEAQ (reference sequence). The CDR3 length is 14 residues. CDR3 in DNA: TGTGCCAGCAGCTTAAGGATACCGCAAGAGACCCAGTACTTC. Translating gives CASSLRIPQETQYF.